This passage covers 27 T cell receptor beta chains from one sample sequenced in a study of T cells in Graves' hyperthyroidism and ophthalmopathy. TCR beta CDR3 sequences were amplified from RNA transcripts. The HTBI primer set served for first-round RT-PCR of the TCR CDR3. TCRdb analysed the multiplex PCR reads with MiXCR anew, one entry per CDR3 protein. The data contain around 600,000 distinct CDR3 sequences, approximately 15% of them singletons. Sequencing was done on a sample of blood. All receptors come from a woman under 30 with Graves' ophthalmopathy.

Note on this clonotype: Being one base from a much bigger clone, this may be a read error. The V gene is TRBV25-1, the J gene TRBJ2-1; 15 nucleotides align to TRBD2. The closer fit of TRBJ2-7 to the DNA end suggests the J call may be wrong. Germline V gene lookup returns CDR1 MGHDK and CDR2 SYGVNS. The CDR3 has 19 residues. In DNA, the CDR3 is TGTGCCAGCAGTGTGGGACTAGCGGGAGGACGGAGCTCCTACAATGAGCAGTACTTC. Amino acid sequence: CASSVGLAGGRSSYNEQYF.

This clonotype was seen ten or more times. The rearrangement joins TRBV11-2 to TRBJ2-5, with D uncertain. The germline gives CDR1 SGHAT, CDR2 FQNNGV. There are 12 residues in the CDR3. V was trimmed by 4 bases and J by 2 bases, leaving 5 bases between them. The CDR3 sequence is CASSSLQETQYF. The CDR3 nucleotides are TGTGCCAGCAGCTCGCTTCAAGAGACCCAGTACTTC.

CDR3 nucleotide sequence: TGTGCCAGCAGCCCAGGGGAGGGGGGAGAGACCCAGTACTTC. This encodes CASSPGEGGETQYF. This sequence joins TRBV7-9 and TRBJ2-5, with D tentatively TRBD2 (7 bases). The V gene lost 5 bases and the J gene lost 4 bases, with 14 bases spanning the gap. CDR1 is SEHNR and CDR2 is FQNEAQ in the germline V gene (reference sequence). There are 14 residues in the CDR3.

This clonotype was picked up many times. The chain recombines TRBV7-2 with TRBJ2-1; either TRBD1 or TRBD2 may supply D (6 bases each). This CDR3 contains 15 residues. Per germline, CDR1 SGHTA and CDR2 FQGNSA. V was cut by 7 bases and J by 0 bases, with 13 bases left in between. The CDR3 region is CASIQGGSSYNEQFF. CDR3 nucleotide sequence: TGTGCCAGCATCCAAGGGGGGAGCTCCTACAATGAGCAGTTCTTC.

J is TRBJ1-1 and V is TRBV10-2; D is perhaps TRBD1 (6 bases). CDR3 size: 14 residues. The V gene's germline CDR1 is WSHSY and CDR2 SAAADI. V was pared by 3 bases and J by 3 bases, with 11 bases between. The CDR3 nucleotides are TGCGCCAGCAGTGAAGACAGGAAGGACACTGAAGCTTTCTTT. It codes for CASSEDRKDTEAFF.

The J gene is TRBJ2-2, the V gene TRBV27; the match to TRBD2 covers 7 bases. This CDR3 has 15 amino acids. With V trimmed by 4 bases and J by 3 bases, 5 bases remained unmatched. Germline V gene data show CDR1 as MNHEY and CDR2 as SMNVEV (reference sequence). This chain's CDR3 is CASSSGLGHTGELFF. CDR3 bases: TGTGCCAGCAGTTCAGGACTAGGGCACACCGGGGAGCTGTTTTTT.

The chain is built from TRBV4-2 and TRBJ1-4; tentative D call: TRBD1 (5 bases). Germline lookup yields CDR1 LGHNA and CDR2 YNFKEQ. The CDR3 runs 16 residues. The V end was cut by 2 bases, the J end by 5 bases, with 15 bases between. CDR3 sequence reads: CASSQSQDSSNEKLFF. Here the CDR3 DNA reads TGTGCCAGCAGCCAAAGCCAAGACAGTTCCAATGAAAAACTGTTTTTT.

This clonotype came up many times. The chain carries TRBV7-2 and TRBJ1-5; D uncertain. The CDR3 sequence is 13 residues long. V gave up 1 base and J gave up 13 bases, with 14 bases separating them. CDR1 is SGHTA and CDR2 is FQGNSA in the germline V gene. CDR3 sequence reads: CASSLGEGRTQHF. DNA for the CDR3: TGTGCCAGCAGCTTAGGGGAAGGGAGGACGCAGCATTTT.

This clonotype was picked up many times. The CDR3 protein is CASSPGLAGGRNEQFF. The CDR3 nucleotides read TGTGCCAGCAGCCCCGGACTAGCGGGAGGTCGCAATGAGCAGTTCTTC. The chain carries TRBV7-8 and TRBJ2-1; TRBD2 aligns across 14 bases. Germline assignment: CDR1 SGHVS and CDR2 FQNEAQ. There are 16 residues in the CDR3. V shed 5 bases, J shed 6 bases, and the junction held 6 bases outside the gene matches.

This clonotype turned up a few times. The J gene is TRBJ2-3, the V gene TRBV11-3; tentatively, D is TRBD1 (5 bases). The CDR3 runs to 19 residues. V lost 7 bases, J lost 2 bases, and 28 bases lay in between. Germline V gene lookup returns CDR1 SGHNT and CDR2 YENEEA. This CDR3 reads CASNSNHLDNWFDTDTQYF. In nucleotides, the CDR3 is TGTGCCAGCAACTCTAACCACTTGGACAATTGGTTCGACACAGATACGCAGTATTTT.

This clonotype was found many times. This sequence joins TRBV12-5 and TRBJ1-5; 9 bases are shared with TRBD1. The CDR3 loop spans 15 amino acids. CDR1 is LGHNT, CDR2 FRNRAP, per germline. J was trimmed by 2 bases and V by 7 bases; bases with no gene match: 6. The CDR3 DNA sequence: TGTGCTAGTGCCGGAACAGGGGGCGGCAATCAGCCCCAGCATTTT. This encodes CASAGTGGGNQPQHF.

This clonotype was seen ten or more times. The genes are TRBV30 and TRBJ1-1; the D gene is possibly TRBD1 (6 bases). The CDR3 spans 14 residues. V lost 0 bases and J lost 2, with 10 bases in between. Germline values: CDR1 GTSNPN, CDR2 SVGIG (reference sequence). In nucleotides, the CDR3 is TGTGCCTGGAGTGTAGGACAGCCCAACACTGAAGCTTTCTTT. It yields the protein CAWSVGQPNTEAFF.

This clonotype was seen ten or more times. The genes are TRBV6-5 and TRBJ2-3; perhaps TRBD2 as D (5 bases). Germline CDR1 MNHEY, CDR2 SVGAGI. V lost 0 bases and J 3 bases, leaving 10 bases between the germline ends. The CDR3 has 15 residues. As DNA, the CDR3 is TGTGCCAGCAGTTACTCGGCGAGCGGTACAGATACGCAGTATTTT. This encodes CASSYSASGTDTQYF.

There are many counts of this clonotype. V is TRBV3-1 and J is TRBJ2-1, with TRBD2 matching 10 bases. The length of the CDR3 is 16 residues. With V trimmed by 2 bases and J by 7 bases, 8 bases remained unmatched. Germline V CDR1 and CDR2: LGHDT, YNNKEL (reference sequence). The DNA for the CDR3 is TGTGCCAGCAGCCAAACAGCGGGAGGGCCTGGGAATGAGCAGTTCTTC. This sequence encodes CASSQTAGGPGNEQFF.

This clonotype appeared many times. The rearrangement joins TRBV30 to TRBJ1-1; D is possibly TRBD1 (6 bases). Germline CDR1 reads GTSNPN; CDR2 reads SVGIG (reference sequence). The CDR3 runs to 12 residues. With 8 bases removed from V and 3 bases from J, the gap between germline ends came to 13 bases. The CDR3 DNA follows: TGTGCCAGCCGAGGGGGGGACACTGAAGCTTTCTTT. It specifies CASRGGDTEAFF.

Of note for this clonotype: This sequence may be a read error, since a much larger clone differs from it by one base. The V call is TRBV13, the J call TRBJ2-5; no clear D gene. The CDR3 is 13 residues long. Germline V gene data show CDR1 as PRHDT and CDR2 as FYEKMQ (reference sequence). The CDR3 coding sequence is TGTGTCAGCAGATGGCAGAGCCAAGAGACCCAGTACTTC. Encoded protein: CVSRWQSQETQYF.

This clonotype showed up many times. The chain combines TRBV2 with TRBJ2-7; maybe TRBD2 (5 bases). Germline values: CDR1 SNHLY, CDR2 FYNNEI. Trimming took off 8 bases at V and 1 base at J, with 12 bases between the two ends. This CDR3 has 13 residues. In nucleotides, the CDR3 is TGTGCCAGCGTACGGGGTACGTCCTACGAGCAGTACTTC. Translating gives CASVRGTSYEQYF.

There are many counts of this clonotype. The chain joins TRBV6-5 to TRBJ1-2; tentative D call: TRBD1 (5 bases). The CDR3 spans 14 residues. Between the trimmed V and J ends, which lost 0 bases and 1 base, there was a span of 6 bases. CDR1 and CDR2 (germline): MNHEY, SVGAGI. CDR3 coding DNA: TGTGCCAGCAGTTACTCCGACAGTAACTATGGCTACACCTTC. It encodes CASSYSDSNYGYTF.

This chain joins TRBV5-4 and TRBJ2-2; 8 nucleotides align to TRBD2. V lost 4 bases to trimming and J lost 6 bases; unmatched junction nucleotides: 14. This CDR3 region has 17 residues. Germline V gene lookup returns CDR1 SGHNT and CDR2 YYREEE (reference sequence). The CDR3 here is CASSRPAGAPRAGELFF. The DNA of the CDR3 is TGTGCCAGCAGCCGCCCAGCGGGAGCCCCCCGGGCCGGGGAGCTGTTTTTT. The full variable domain, completed using reference TRBV5-4 and TRBJ2-2, is ETGVTQSPTHLIKTRGQQVTLRCSSQSGHNTVSWYQQALGQGPQFIFQYYREEENGRGNFPPRFSGLQFPNYSSELNVNALELDDSALYLCASSRPAGAPRAGELFFGEGSRLTVL.

This clonotype was found many times. This sequence joins TRBV29-1 and TRBJ2-4; D remains ambiguous. Trimming stripped 3 bases from V and 4 bases from J, with 10 bases between. This CDR3 is built from 13 residues. The germline gives CDR1 SQVTM, CDR2 ANQGSEA. The CDR3 loop reads CSVDLHGKNIQYF. In nucleotides, the CDR3 is TGCAGCGTTGATCTACACGGAAAAAACATTCAGTACTTC.

This clonotype was detected once. The chain links TRBV2 to TRBJ2-7; 11 nucleotides match TRBD2. V lost 6 bases, J lost 5 bases, and 12 bases stayed unmatched. Germline V CDR1 and CDR2: SNHLY, FYNNEI. The CDR3 runs to 16 residues. This chain's CDR3 is CASSGGRLAGGHEQYF. The CDR3 DNA follows: TGTGCCAGCAGCGGTGGCCGGCTAGCGGGAGGCCACGAGCAGTACTTC.

The chain joins TRBV7-2 to TRBJ2-1; 11 bases align to TRBD2. This CDR3 has 16 residues. With V trimmed by 5 bases and J by 7 bases, 10 bases remained unmatched. The germline CDR1 and CDR2 sequences are SGHTA and FQGNSA. CDR3 bases: TGTGCCAGCAGCAAGGGACTAGCGGCACGCAGTAATGAGCAGTTCTTC. As protein: CASSKGLAARSNEQFF.

This clonotype was seen a few times. The rearrangement uses TRBV18 and TRBJ2-7; D is perhaps TRBD1 (5 bases). From germline, CDR1 is KGHSH and CDR2 LQKENI. The CDR3 covers 13 residues. Trimming took off 4 bases at V and 7 bases at J, with 14 bases between the two ends. The CDR3 here is CASSLAPREEQYF. For the CDR3, the DNA is TGTGCCAGCTCACTTGCCCCCAGGGAAGAGCAGTACTTC.

This chain connects TRBV20-1 to TRBJ1-1; a possible D gene is TRBD1 (6 bases). CDR1 and CDR2 from the germline V gene are DFQATT and SNEGSKA (reference sequence). The V gene lost 5 bases and the J gene lost 0 bases, with 16 bases spanning the gap. The length of the CDR3 is 15 residues. In DNA form, the CDR3 reads TGCAGTGCTCCTTTCCGGGACACATTGAACACTGAAGCTTTCTTT. Translation gives CSAPFRDTLNTEAFF.

In regard to this clonotype: An end of the junction differs from the germline gene, which may be a read error. Written as DNA, the CDR3 is TGTGCCAGCAGCTTGGGGACAGCCCATACTAACTATGGCTGCACCTTC. It is translated as CASSLGTAHTNYGCTF. This rearrangement joins TRBV5-5 to TRBJ1-2; the D gene is possibly TRBD1 (6 bases). The CDR3 has 16 residues. Germline loops: CDR1 SGHKS, CDR2 YYEKEE (reference sequence).

The sample holds many counts of this clonotype. This chain connects TRBV12-3 or TRBV12-4 to TRBJ2-1; 11 bases agree with TRBD2. The CDR3 sequence is 15 residues long. J was trimmed by 10 bases and V by 3 bases; bases with no gene match: 8. DNA for the CDR3: TGTGCCAGCAGTTTTAGCGGGAGGGGCCTATGGGAGCAGTTCTTC. This translates into CASSFSGRGLWEQFF.

The genes are TRBV6-1 and TRBJ2-1; TRBD2 matches 10 bases. Germline V CDR1 and CDR2: MNHNS, SASEGT. V shed 8 bases, J shed 4 bases, and the junction held 14 bases outside the gene matches. The CDR3 contains 17 residues. CDR3 protein: CASASGLAGDRYNEQFF. CDR3 coding DNA: TGTGCCAGCGCCTCGGGCCTAGCGGGAGATAGATACAATGAGCAGTTCTTC.